The clone carrying this TCR beta chain was seen a few times. Its antigen is not identified. This sample was included in a study of T cells in Graves' hyperthyroidism and ophthalmopathy. For the study at large: Peripheral blood was collected at initial diagnosis, before any treatment. Study results and limitations: The model identified upcoming ophthalmopathy a median approximately seven months ahead of onset.

There were TCR beta CDR3 regions amplified from RNA transcripts. The TCR CDR3 was amplified in a first-round RT-PCR using the HTBI primer set. Each CDR3 protein is one row after TCRdb ran MiXCR on the multiplex PCR reads. The data hold hundreds of thousands of distinct CDR3 sequences, with under 15% observed a single time. Each patient was aged 18 to 65 and had newly diagnosed hyperthyroidism of under 2 months' duration. Diagnosis relied on clinical symptoms, serum thyroxine and TRAb, thyroid ultrasound and orbital computed tomography. Germline assignment: CDR1 DFQATT and CDR2 SNEGSKA (reference sequence). Trimming left V 7 bases short and J 5 bases short, with 15 bases between. The CDR3 consists of 12 residues.

Input material: blood. J is TRBJ2-7 and V is TRBV20-1; D call uncertain. This TCR came from a woman aged 18-29 years with Graves' hyperthyroidism. The CDR3 sequence is CSVRTGRDEQYF. CDR3 sequence (DNA): TGCAGTGTTCGGACCGGTCGGGACGAGCAGTACTTC.